Given below is one T cell receptor beta chain in context. The data originate from a study of blood T cell repertoires in COVID-19. The length of the CDR3 is 14 residues. Germline V lookup: CDR1 WSHSY, CDR2 SAAADI. Trimming pared 3 bases from V and 1 base from J, leaving 8 bases between. The method was immunoSEQ multiplex PCR; TCRdb's version includes in-frame clones alone and lacks a portion of them. The table includes roughly 220,000 clones, approximately 84% detected once. The clonotype was recovered from a man aged 40-49 years who had recovered from COVID-19. Sequenced input: PBMCs or T cells enriched from blood (not recorded which). The chain combines TRBV10-2 with TRBJ2-3, with unresolved D. The CDR3 coding sequence is TGCGCCAGCAGTGATACCCGGGGCACAGATACGCAGTATTTT. Amino acids: CASSDTRGTDTQYF.